Sequencing of this TCR beta chain was carried out in a study of blood T cell repertoires in COVID-19. About the study: Some COVID-19 samples were acute and others convalescent; all came from the United States, Italy and Spain.

V was trimmed by 2 bases and J by 4 bases, leaving 9 bases between them. This CDR3 has 15 amino acids. Germline V lookup: CDR1 KGHSH, CDR2 LQKENI. The study recruited people aged 18 to 89 years across approximately 23 US areas. Libraries were prepared by immunoSEQ multiplex PCR; TCRdb keeps only in-frame clonotypes and omits some of them. The repertoire has about 280,000 clones, 85% of them found once; the top ten carry about 2.3%. This receptor was taken from a woman in her 50s who had recovered from COVID-19. The chain combines TRBV18 with TRBJ2-6, with no clear D. Specimen: PBMCs or T cells enriched from blood (not recorded which). The CDR3 loop reads CASSPVFLGANVLTF. Here the CDR3 DNA reads TGTGCCAGCTCACCAGTGTTCCTCGGGGCCAACGTCCTGACTTTC. The entire variable domain, with the rest obtained from reference TRBV18 and TRBJ2-6, is as follows: NAGVMQNPRHLVRRRGQEARLRCSPMKGHSHVYWYRQLPEEGLKFMVYLQKENIIDESGMPKERFSAEFPKEGPSILRIQQVVRGDSAAYFCASSPVFLGANVLTFGAGSRLTVL.